The present entry profiles one T cell receptor beta chain with its context. Its target is not known. The data derive from a study of T cell responses to AZD1222 COVID-19 vaccine. Study-level findings and limits: The reported proportion of spike-specific TCRs targeting unmutated variant regions was nearly half. Regions 160-218 and 743-854 dominated among vaccine-associated CD4 TCRs spanning spike. The donors showed a predominance of white British ancestry and of females, with possible underestimation of clonal diversity. Baseline testing showed seropositivity in only six AZD1222 recipients.

The protocol was immunoSEQ multiplex PCR, while the TCRdb copy is restricted to in-frame clones and leaves out a portion. The sample consists of more than 150,000 clones, approximately 91% of them appearing once. This material consisted of peripheral blood, taken on day 0 of AZD1222 vaccination. This TCR was sampled from an adult in good health.

The CDR3 region is CASSSPKGTVENYEQYF. In DNA form, the CDR3 reads TGTGCCAGCAGCTCACCGAAGGGGACAGTTGAAAACTACGAGCAGTACTTC. The chain links TRBV7-7 to TRBJ2-7, with 7 positions matching TRBD1. The CDR3 runs to 17 residues. The junction had 15 bases not matched to a gene; V was cut back by 4 bases and J by 3 bases. Germline lookup yields CDR1 SSHAT and CDR2 FNYEAQ (reference sequence).